Below are 2 T cell receptor beta chains sequenced from a single sample in a study of vaccination and CD4 T cells after COVID-19. Once obtained from cultured CD4+ T cells, the DNA was sequenced using the Oncomine TCR Beta short-read assay. TCRdb re-analysed the PCR reads in MiXCR, keeping a single row per CDR3 protein. Among about 21,000 distinct CDR3 sequences listed, 45% to 70% were seen once. Antigens of these TCRs are unknown. Treatment here: approximately nine-day PBMC culture with coronavirus spike peptide pools or control peptides (ViraFEST assay). Sequenced material: CD4+ T cells from blood, cultured in vitro. All receptors derive from a human donor who had recovered from COVID-19.

The genes are TRBV6-2 or TRBV6-3 and TRBJ1-1, with 7 nucleotides matching TRBD1. Germline trimming cut 3 bases from V and 5 bases from J; bases unmatched to any gene: 6. The CDR3 is 14 amino acids. CDR1 MNHEY and CDR2 SVGEGT come from the germline V gene. The CDR3 DNA follows: TGTGCCAGCAGTTATTCCCAGGGGGAGACTGAAGCTTTCTTT. Protein sequence: CASSYSQGETEAFF.

The V call is TRBV20-1, the J call TRBJ2-7; 10 nucleotides align to TRBD1. CDR1 and CDR2 from the germline V gene are DFQATT and SNEGSKA (reference sequence). With 1 base clipped from V and 2 bases from J, the junction kept 5 bases outside the gene matches. The CDR3 is made up of 15 amino acids. The chain's CDR3 is CSARGTGTGAYEQYF. The CDR3 nucleotides read TGCAGTGCTAGAGGAACCGGGACAGGGGCCTACGAGCAGTACTTC.